Following are 10 T cell receptor beta chains from one sample sequenced in a study of shared clonotypes between healthy human individuals. The assay was immunoSEQ multiplex PCR, and TCRdb's table has in-frame clones only and misses some. The sample has 1.4 million to 1.5 million clones; around 97% are singletons. The sequenced material came from naive CD4+ T cells sorted from blood. Subset of the sample: CD45RA+ positively selected. The source is a man between 25 and 39 years old in good health.

This CDR3 is CASRGISGQPQHF. The CDR3 nucleotides read TGTGCCAGCAGGGGGATATCAGGCCAGCCCCAGCATTTT. This chain uses TRBV6-1 with TRBJ1-5; D unclear. Germline values: CDR1 MNHNS, CDR2 SASEGT. The CDR3 length is 13 residues. Trimming removed 6 bases from V and 7 bases from J, with 13 bases in between.

V usage is TRBV6-5 and J usage is TRBJ2-1; TRBD2 matches at 11 bases. The V gene's germline CDR1 is MNHEY and CDR2 SVGAGI. This CDR3 is 15 amino acids long. V lost 7 bases to trimming and J lost 4 bases; unmatched junction nucleotides: 6. CDR3 loop: CASTGGLAAYNEQFF. The CDR3 DNA sequence: TGTGCCAGCACTGGGGGACTAGCGGCGTACAATGAGCAGTTCTTC.

This chain connects TRBV11-3 to TRBJ2-3; 7 bases match TRBD2. Germline trimming cut 4 bases from V and 0 bases from J; bases unmatched to any gene: 4. CDR1 SGHNT and CDR2 YENEEA come from the germline V gene. The CDR3 is 15 residues long. The CDR3 spells CASSSSGGSTDTQYF. The CDR3 bases are TGTGCCAGCAGCTCTAGCGGAGGAAGCACAGATACGCAGTATTTT.

The gene calls are TRBV9 and TRBJ2-1; no definite D call. CDR3 size: 12 residues. Between the trimmed V and J ends, which lost 3 bases and 7 bases, there was a span of 8 bases. Germline assignment: CDR1 SGDLS and CDR2 YYNGEE. CDR3 nucleotide sequence: TGTGCCAGCAGCGCCACTTGGAATGAGCAGTTCTTC. It encodes CASSATWNEQFF.

The chain is built from TRBV7-2 and TRBJ2-1; D not resolved. The CDR3 contains 14 residues. The germline V gene encodes CDR1 SGHTA and CDR2 FQGNSA. Trimming stripped 3 bases from V and 5 bases from J, with 11 bases between. CDR3 protein: CASSFRAGNNEQFF. The CDR3 DNA sequence: TGTGCCAGCAGCTTCCGGGCCGGAAACAATGAGCAGTTCTTC. The entire variable domain, with the rest obtained from reference TRBV7-2 and TRBJ2-1, is as follows: GAGVSQSPSNKVTEKGKDVELRCDPISGHTALYWYRQSLGQGLEFLIYFQGNSAPDKSGLPSDRFSAERTGGSVSTLTIQRTQQEDSAVYLCASSFRAGNNEQFFGPGTRLTVL.

The chain uses TRBV7-2 and TRBJ2-7, with D possibly being TRBD2 (6 bases). The CDR3 totals 14 residues. V dropped 2 bases and J dropped 3 bases, with 11 bases sitting between them. Per germline, CDR1 SGHTA and CDR2 FQGNSA. CDR3 residues: CASSLQRVNYEQYF. As DNA, the CDR3 is TGTGCCAGCAGCTTACAGCGGGTAAACTACGAGCAGTACTTC.

The V call is TRBV7-8, the J call TRBJ1-6; 10 bases align to TRBD1. Unmatched junction bases numbered 10, after V lost 2 bases and J lost 0 bases. Germline values: CDR1 SGHVS, CDR2 FQNEAQ. CDR3 length: 20 residues. The CDR3 loop is CASSLPRGDRGPSYNSPLHF. The CDR3 DNA reads TGTGCCAGCAGCTTACCCCGCGGCGACAGGGGGCCCTCCTATAATTCACCCCTCCACTTT.

V usage is TRBV6-5 and J usage is TRBJ1-2; 10 nucleotides agree with TRBD1. The CDR3 loop spans 14 amino acids. The V segment lost 6 bases and the J segment 3 bases; nucleotides outside the gene matches: 4. Germline values: CDR1 MNHEY, CDR2 SVGAGI. CDR3 loop: CASSHGQGDYGYTF. In DNA form, the CDR3 reads TGTGCCAGCAGCCACGGACAGGGGGACTATGGCTACACCTTC.

Note on this clone: Within the sample, other DNA sequences also encode this same CDR3. The chain employs TRBV11-2 and TRBJ2-7; D gene uncertain. This CDR3 comprises 11 residues. Between the trimmed V and J ends, which lost 0 bases and 4 bases, there was a span of 1 base. The germline gives CDR1 SGHAT, CDR2 FQNNGV. The CDR3 protein is CASSLDYEQYF. DNA for the CDR3: TGTGCCAGCAGCTTAGATTACGAGCAGTACTTC. The entire variable domain, with the rest obtained from reference TRBV11-2 and TRBJ2-7, is as follows: EAGVAQSPRYKIIEKRQSVAFWCNPISGHATLYWYQQILGQGPKLLIQFQNNGVVDDSQLPKDRFSAERLKGVDSTLKIQPAKLEDSAVYLCASSLDYEQYFGPGTRLTVT.

The chain is built from TRBV6-1 and TRBJ2-7, with D tentatively TRBD2 (5 bases). The CDR3 sequence is 13 residues long. Germline CDR1 MNHNS, CDR2 SASEGT. The V and J ends lost 5 bases and 0 bases respectively, with 8 bases between them. The CDR3 loop is CASSLEDSYEQYF. In DNA form, the CDR3 reads TGTGCCAGCAGTCTGGAGGACTCCTACGAGCAGTACTTC.